Shown below are 2 T cell receptor beta chains from a single sample sequenced in a study of cytomegalovirus exposure and HLA in healthy donors. A multiplex PCR was run with 60 Vbeta primers and 13 Jbeta primers. Clones were read by immunoSEQ multiplex PCR, and TCRdb kept only the in-frame ones, dropping some. The sample contains 80,000 to 90,000 clones, roughly four fifths of which appear only once. Sequenced input: PBMCs. The receptors come from a woman aged 25 to 39 in good health and CMV-seronegative.

The chain carries TRBV5-1 and TRBJ2-6; D might be TRBD1 (6 bases). Trimming pared 4 bases from V and 0 bases from J, leaving 14 bases between. In germline, CDR1 is SGHRS, CDR2 YFSETQ. The CDR3 runs 17 residues. CDR3 coding DNA: TGCGCCAGCAGCACGCGACAGGACTTCTCTGGGGCCAACGTCCTGACTTTC. Translated: CASSTRQDFSGANVLTF.

The chain combines TRBV29-1 with TRBJ2-1, with TRBD2 matching 8 bases. This CDR3 spans 11 amino acids. Germline loops: CDR1 SQVTM, CDR2 ANQGSEA. For the CDR3, the DNA is TGCAGTGCCCCTTATGCGGGGGGGCAGTTCTTC. It is translated as CSAPYAGGQFF.